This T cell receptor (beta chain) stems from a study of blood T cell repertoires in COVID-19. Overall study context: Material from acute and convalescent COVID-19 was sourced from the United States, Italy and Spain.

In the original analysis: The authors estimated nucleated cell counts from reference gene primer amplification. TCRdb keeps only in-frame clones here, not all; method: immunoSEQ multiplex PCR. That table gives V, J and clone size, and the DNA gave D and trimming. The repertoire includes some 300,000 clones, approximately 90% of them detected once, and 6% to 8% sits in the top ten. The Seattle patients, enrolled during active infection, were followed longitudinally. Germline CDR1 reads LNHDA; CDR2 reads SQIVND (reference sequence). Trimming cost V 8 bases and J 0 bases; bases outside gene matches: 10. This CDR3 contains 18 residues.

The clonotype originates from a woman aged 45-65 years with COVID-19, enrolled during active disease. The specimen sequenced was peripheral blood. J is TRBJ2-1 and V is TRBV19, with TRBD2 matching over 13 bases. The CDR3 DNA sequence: TGTGCCAGTCGATCGGGACTAGCGGGATATAGCTCCTACAATGAGCAGTTCTTC. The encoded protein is CASRSGLAGYSSYNEQFF. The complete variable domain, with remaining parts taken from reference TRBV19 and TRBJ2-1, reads DGGITQSPKYLFRKEGQNVTLSCEQNLNHDAMYWYRQDPGQGLRLIYYSQIVNDFQKGDIAEGYSVSREKKESFPLTVTSAQKNPTAFYLCASRSGLAGYSSYNEQFFGPGTRLTVL.